Below, 27 T cell receptor beta chains from the same sample are listed, as sequenced in a study of blood T cell repertoires in COVID-19. The assay was immunoSEQ multiplex PCR, and TCRdb's table has in-frame clones only and misses some. This sample has roughly 700,000 clones, with over 80% found just once. The material sequenced was peripheral blood. The receptors here all came from a young woman with acute or convalescent COVID-19.

This chain links TRBV12-3 or TRBV12-4 with TRBJ2-3; D may be TRBD2 (5 bases). The CDR3 contains 11 residues. The ends were cut back, 9 bases at V and 5 bases at J, with 9 bases in the middle. The CDR3 spells CASQAGDTQYF. Written as DNA, the CDR3 is TGTGCCAGTCAGGCGGGAGATACGCAGTATTTT.

This clone was counted between two and nine times. The V and J genes are TRBV7-9 and TRBJ2-1; D remains ambiguous. The CDR3 is 15 amino acids. V dropped 0 bases and J dropped 8 bases, with 14 bases sitting between them. Germline CDR1 and CDR2: SEHNR and FQNEAQ (reference sequence). The DNA for the CDR3 is TGTGCCAGCAGCTTAGCGCTGGCAAGAGGCGATGAGCAGTTCTTC. The encoded protein is CASSLALARGDEQFF.

The chain combines TRBV13 with TRBJ1-1, with 7 nucleotides matching TRBD1. Germline values: CDR1 PRHDT, CDR2 FYEKMQ (reference sequence). Unmatched junction bases numbered 7, after V lost 6 bases and J lost 3 bases. The CDR3 is 14 residues long. CDR3 sequence reads: CASRREGAHTEAFF. Written as DNA, the CDR3 is TGTGCCAGCAGACGCGAGGGGGCGCACACTGAAGCTTTCTTT.

This chain links TRBV4-3 with TRBJ1-4, with TRBD1 identical over 10 bases. Germline CDR1 and CDR2: LGHNA and YSLEER. Trimming at V came to 0 bases and at J to 6 bases, leaving 7 bases not matched to a gene. The CDR3 contains 17 residues. The CDR3: CASSQEGDRGADEKLFF. The CDR3 bases are TGCGCCAGCAGCCAAGAAGGGGACAGGGGAGCGGATGAAAAACTGTTTTTT.

The DNA for the CDR3 is TGTGCCATCCCTGTTCAGGTCTACACCTTC. This codes for CAIPVQVYTF. The V call is TRBV6-8, the J call TRBJ1-2; D remains unclear. The CDR3 sequence is 10 residues long. The V end lost 10 bases, the J end lost 10 bases, and 13 bases lay between the germline ends. The germline V gene has CDR1 MNHGY and CDR2 SAAAGT.

The V and J genes are TRBV28 and TRBJ1-5, with TRBD1 as a possible D gene (6 bases). Trimming removed 4 bases from V and 4 bases from J, with 11 bases in between. The CDR3 contains 14 residues. CDR1 MDHEN and CDR2 SYDVKM come from the germline V gene. Here the CDR3 reads CASSSPTGNQPQHF. The CDR3 region has the DNA TGTGCCAGCAGTTCCCCCACAGGGAATCAGCCCCAGCATTTT. Combining the CDR3 with reference TRBV28 and TRBJ1-5 gives the whole variable domain DVKVTQSSRYLVKRTGEKVFLECVQDMDHENMFWYRQDPGLGLRLIYFSYDVKMKEKGDIPEGYSVSREKKERFSLILESASTNQTSMYLCASSSPTGNQPQHFGDGTRLSIL.

The V gene is TRBV3-1 (or the pseudogene TRBV3-2), the J gene TRBJ1-2, with 7 bases identical to TRBD1. Looked up from germline, CDR1 is LGHDT and CDR2 is YNNKEL (reference sequence). CDR3 size: 17 residues. Trimming at V came to 0 bases and at J to 6 bases, leaving 13 bases not matched to a gene. CDR3 sequence: CASSQDHKGGAKNGYTF. The DNA for the CDR3 is TGTGCCAGCAGCCAAGATCATAAAGGGGGCGCAAAGAATGGCTACACCTTC.

The chain is built from TRBV9 and TRBJ1-1; no reliable D call. The CDR3 sequence is 12 residues long. Deletions cut 0 bases from V and 11 bases from J, with 11 bases between. Germline CDR1 and CDR2: SGDLS and YYNGEE. The CDR3 reads CASSVAGGFAFF. The DNA of the CDR3 is TGTGCCAGCAGCGTAGCGGGAGGGTTCGCTTTCTTT.

This chain links TRBV10-3 with TRBJ2-5; D might be TRBD2 (5 bases). The CDR3 consists of 16 residues. V was shortened by 3 bases and J by 0 bases, with 14 bases between the two germline ends. CDR1 ENHRY and CDR2 SYGVKD come from the germline V gene. This CDR3 is CAISDFPGNYQETQYF. The CDR3 DNA reads TGTGCCATCAGTGACTTTCCGGGGAACTACCAAGAGACCCAGTACTTC.

The chain couples TRBV29-1 to TRBJ2-2, with D possibly matching TRBD1 (5 bases). The germline V and J ends were trimmed by 7 bases and 2 bases, with 11 bases remaining between them. CDR3 size: 13 residues. Germline-derived CDR1 and CDR2 are SQVTM and ANQGSEA. The CDR3 sequence is CSGRQRNTGELFF. The CDR3 DNA sequence: TGCAGCGGGCGACAGAGAAACACCGGGGAGCTGTTTTTT.

This clone appeared a single time. The chain employs TRBV19 and TRBJ1-2; 8 bases are a match to TRBD1. The CDR3 runs 17 residues. The J segment lost 5 bases and the V segment lost 7 bases, leaving 18 bases of the junction unmatched. Germline CDR1 is LNHDA and CDR2 is SQIVND (reference sequence). The CDR3 DNA follows: TGTGCCAGTAACCCATCCCCGGGGCAGGGGGCCTCATATGGCTACACCTTC. Its protein product is CASNPSPGQGASYGYTF.

This clone was counted a single time. This sequence joins TRBV2 and TRBJ2-1; 9 bases line up with TRBD2. Germline V gene data show CDR1 as SNHLY and CDR2 as FYNNEI. The CDR3 contains 12 residues. V was pared by 3 bases and J by 10 bases, with 1 base of the junction left unmatched. This CDR3 is CASSELAGEQFF. The DNA for the CDR3 is TGTGCCAGCAGTGAGCTAGCGGGGGAGCAGTTCTTC.

The rearrangement links TRBV4-1 to TRBJ2-1, with 10 bases matching TRBD2. V shed 4 bases, J shed 3 bases, and the junction held 9 bases outside the gene matches. The germline gives CDR1 MGHRA, CDR2 YSYEKL. The CDR3 length is 17 residues. The CDR3 loop reads CASSPGSSGGLYNEQFF. The CDR3 DNA sequence: TGCGCCAGCAGCCCTGGCTCTAGCGGGGGCCTCTACAATGAGCAGTTCTTC.

This clone was detected only a few times. V is TRBV6-2 or TRBV6-3 and J is TRBJ2-2; tentatively, D is TRBD2 (5 bases). The CDR3 is made up of 14 amino acids. The V and J ends lost 6 bases and 1 base respectively, with 9 bases between them. CDR1 and CDR2 from the germline V gene are MNHEY and SVGEGT. CDR3 sequence: CASSNGENTGELFF. CDR3 DNA: TGTGCCAGCAGCAACGGGGAGAACACCGGGGAGCTGTTTTTT.

The J gene is TRBJ2-1, the V gene TRBV9; 7 positions agree with TRBD2. The CDR3 sequence is 14 residues long. The V gene's germline CDR1 is SGDLS and CDR2 YYNGEE. Trimming at V came to 1 base and at J to 4 bases, leaving 2 bases not matched to a gene. The CDR3 sequence is CASSVRDYYNEQFF. The DNA for the CDR3 is TGTGCCAGCAGCGTAAGGGACTATTACAATGAGCAGTTCTTC. Complete variable domain (other parts from reference TRBV9 and TRBJ2-1): DSGVTQTPKHLITATGQRVTLRCSPRSGDLSVYWYQQSLDQGLQFLIQYYNGEERAKGNILERFSAQQFPDLHSELNLSSLELGDSALYFCASSVRDYYNEQFFGPGTRLTVL.

The rearrangement uses TRBV6-5 and TRBJ2-7, with 9 bases lining up with TRBD1. The CDR3 sequence is 14 residues long. Trimming cost V 9 bases and J 6 bases; bases outside gene matches: 12. Germline CDR1 reads MNHEY; CDR2 reads SVGAGI. This CDR3 reads CASTRTGETVEQYF. CDR3 sequence (DNA): TGTGCCAGTACACGGACAGGGGAGACGGTCGAGCAGTACTTC.

This chain links TRBV5-1 with TRBJ2-3; D gene ambiguous. Trimming removed 6 bases from V and 2 bases from J, with 10 bases in between. Germline values: CDR1 SGHRS, CDR2 YFSETQ. The CDR3 consists of 13 residues. CDR3 in DNA: TGCGCCAGCACTCGACTGCCCACAGATACGCAGTATTTT. Residues: CASTRLPTDTQYF.

The rearrangement joins TRBV3-1 (or the pseudogene TRBV3-2) to TRBJ1-2; no definite D call. Trimming stripped 1 base from V and 7 bases from J, with 19 bases between. Germline CDR1 and CDR2: LGHDT and YNNKEL (reference sequence). CDR3 length: 16 residues. In DNA form, the CDR3 reads TGTGCCAGCAGCCAAGGCAGGCAACGGCAAGGGAGTGGCTACACCTTC. As protein: CASSQGRQRQGSGYTF.

This clone has only a few counts. The chain joins TRBV19 to TRBJ1-3; no clear D. Germline CDR1 and CDR2: LNHDA and SQIVND (reference sequence). V lost 3 bases to trimming and J lost 0 bases, with 9 bases between them. The CDR3 sequence is 15 residues long. The DNA for the CDR3 is TGTGCCAGTAGTATCGGGTCTAACTCTGGAAACACCATATATTTT. It codes for CASSIGSNSGNTIYF.

V gene TRBV4-3 combines with J gene TRBJ1-1, with D uncertain. This CDR3 comprises 14 residues. Per the germline V gene, CDR1 is LGHNA and CDR2 is YSLEER. V was clipped by 1 base and J by 2 bases, with 8 bases between them. The CDR3: CASSQGQPNTEAFF. CDR3 nucleotides: TGCGCCAGCAGCCAAGGGCAACCTAACACTGAAGCTTTCTTT.

This chain links TRBV20-1 with TRBJ1-5; tentative D call: TRBD1 (6 bases). The germline V gene encodes CDR1 DFQATT and CDR2 SNEGSKA (reference sequence). The ends were cut back, 6 bases at V and 1 base at J, with 16 bases in the middle. CDR3 size: 15 residues. Here the CDR3 DNA reads TGCAGTGCCAGTGGGGGGGGGCGAAGCAATCAGCCCCAGCATTTT. This codes for CSASGGGRSNQPQHF.

This chain connects TRBV6-4 to TRBJ2-3, with D unresolved. V lost 2 bases, J lost 2 bases, and 8 bases lay in between. Looked up from germline, CDR1 is MRHNA and CDR2 is SNTAGT. The CDR3 runs 14 residues. CDR3 residues: CASSDVLATDTQYF. The CDR3 DNA sequence: TGTGCCAGCAGTGACGTACTTGCCACAGATACGCAGTATTTT.

This clone was recorded only once. The chain is built from TRBV6-5 and TRBJ1-1; TRBD1 is a possible D gene (5 bases). Looked up from germline, CDR1 is MNHEY and CDR2 is SVGAGI. V lost 0 bases and J lost 3, with 14 bases in between. The CDR3 loop spans 16 amino acids. CDR3 sequence (DNA): TGTGCCAGCAGTTACTCGGGGGTACGGGGGTACACTGAAGCTTTCTTT. Translating gives CASSYSGVRGYTEAFF.

This clone was seen just once. CDR3 loop: CAWSPGGSTDTQYF. The CDR3 DNA follows: TGTGCCTGGAGTCCAGGGGGTAGCACAGATACGCAGTATTTT. V gene TRBV30 combines with J gene TRBJ2-3; 7 nucleotides match TRBD1. The CDR3 contains 14 residues. From germline, CDR1 is GTSNPN and CDR2 SVGIG (reference sequence). The trim removed 2 bases at V and 0 bases at J, leaving 2 bases unmatched.

A remark on this clone: Other DNA sequences in the same sample also yield this CDR3. The chain combines TRBV12-3 or TRBV12-4 with TRBJ1-1; D is unresolved. Trimming stripped 3 bases from V and 1 base from J, with 6 bases between. This CDR3 is 13 amino acids long. CDR3 sequence (DNA): TGTGCCAGCAGTTTGGTCAGGAACACTGAAGCTTTCTTT. Encoded protein: CASSLVRNTEAFF.

The chain uses TRBV4-3 and TRBJ2-3; TRBD2 is a possible D gene (6 bases). There are 14 residues in the CDR3. CDR1 and CDR2 from the germline V gene are LGHNA and YSLEER. V shed 0 bases and J shed 3 bases, with 7 bases lying between them. The CDR3 reads CASSQEGTTDTQYF. Written as DNA, the CDR3 is TGCGCCAGCAGCCAAGAAGGGACTACAGATACGCAGTATTTT.

The V gene is TRBV7-2, the J gene TRBJ1-3; 9 bases line up with TRBD1. V shed 6 bases and J 0 bases; nucleotides not matched to a gene: 9. The CDR3 loop spans 17 amino acids. CDR1 is SGHTA and CDR2 is FQGNSA in the germline V gene. The CDR3 sequence: CASSRDRDLLSGNTIYF. The CDR3 DNA reads TGTGCCAGCAGTCGGGACAGGGACTTACTCTCTGGAAACACCATATATTTT.